The 7 T cell receptor beta chains in this list originate from one sample, sequenced in a study of neurological immune-mediated disorders. Time point noted: longitudinal time-point 3. TCRdb fed the 5' RACE reads into MiXCR, producing one record per CDR3 protein. The sample has about 99,000 distinct CDR3 sequences; 10% to 11% are singletons. The sample comprised PBMCs. The source is a female donor with HTLV-1-associated myelopathy (HAM/TSP).

The chain recombines TRBV28 with TRBJ1-5; D remains ambiguous. This CDR3 is built from 14 residues. CDR1 and CDR2 from the germline V gene are MDHEN and SYDVKM. V lost 5 bases, J lost 3 bases, and 11 bases lay in between. In DNA, the CDR3 is TGTGCCAGCAGTGGAGGATTTATCAATCAGCCCCAGCATTTT. Protein product: CASSGGFINQPQHF.

This chain joins TRBV20-1 and TRBJ1-6; possible D gene TRBD1, 6 bases. The germline gives CDR1 DFQATT, CDR2 SNEGSKA (reference sequence). The CDR3 is made up of 14 amino acids. V was trimmed by 6 bases and J by 7 bases, leaving 16 bases between them. DNA of the CDR3: TGCAGTGCCGGACGAGGGGGTCGCAATTCACCCCTCCACTTT. This sequence encodes CSAGRGGRNSPLHF.

Notes on this clonotype: A much larger clone differs by one base, so this may be a read error. The chain is built from TRBV14 and TRBJ1-1; D possibly corresponds to TRBD1 (5 bases). Germline V lookup: CDR1 SGHDN, CDR2 FVKESK. The CDR3 is 17 residues long. CDR3: CSSSLTTGRGRYTEAFF. The CDR3 DNA is TGTTCCAGCAGCCTTACTACCGGGAGGGGCAGATACACTGAAGCTTTCTTT.

The table lists this clonotype with a few counts. V and J are TRBV6-2 or TRBV6-3 and TRBJ2-7; TRBD1 might be the D (5 bases). Germline lookup yields CDR1 MNHEY and CDR2 SVGEGT. The CDR3 is made up of 13 amino acids. V was cut by 10 bases and J by 4 bases, with 17 bases left in between. This chain's CDR3 is CATGQGFSYEQYF. DNA of the CDR3: TGTGCCACCGGCCAGGGATTCTCTTACGAGCAGTACTTC.

In this sample, this clonotype turned up many times. V and J are TRBV5-1 and TRBJ2-5; TRBD2 matches at 14 bases. After removal of 0 bases from V and 5 bases from J, the junction contained 6 bases not matched to a gene. This CDR3 region has 17 residues. Germline CDR1 and CDR2: SGHRS and YFSETQ. The CDR3 nucleotides read TGCGCCAGCAGCTTGGCCGAGACTAGCGGGGGGGTCGAGACCCAGTACTTC. Its translation: CASSLAETSGGVETQYF.

This clonotype was counted ten times or more. This chain uses TRBV20-1 with TRBJ2-3, with 9 bases fitting TRBD1. The length of the CDR3 is 14 residues. V was clipped by 6 bases and J by 6 bases; unmatched bases: 10. Looked up from germline, CDR1 is DFQATT and CDR2 is SNEGSKA (reference sequence). Here the CDR3 reads CSADNRGHVDTQYF. The CDR3 nucleotides are TGCAGTGCCGATAACAGGGGGCACGTTGATACGCAGTATTTT.

In its sample, this clonotype was seen many times. This sequence joins TRBV7-2 and TRBJ2-3; TRBD2 matches at 8 bases. The CDR3 has 16 residues. After removal of 3 bases from V and 0 bases from J, the junction contained 5 bases not matched to a gene. Germline CDR1 reads SGHTA; CDR2 reads FQGNSA. In nucleotides, the CDR3 is TGTGCCAGCAGCTTGCGGGGGGCTGCTAGCACAGATACGCAGTATTTT. Protein product: CASSLRGAASTDTQYF.